Shown below are 28 T cell receptor beta chains from a single sample sequenced in a study of human T cells and chemical hapten exposure. Each CDR3 protein is one row after TCRdb ran MiXCR on the RACE reads. The sample includes about 80,000 distinct CDR3 sequences, 11% seen only once; the top ten take 1.6%. The time point was: patch test 2, 6 weeks after DPC sensitization. Sample treatment: therapeutic diphenylcyclopropenone sensitization with weekly scalp DPC. This sample comprised whole blood, obtained in connection with sensitization to the hapten diphenylcyclopropenone (DPC). Receptors originate from a young man with alopecia areata. Some clones in this sample may be carry-over from other donors' samples.

This clonotype was seen a handful of times. The CDR3 nucleotides are TGCAGCGTTGAACCAAGGGGGACAGCAGGGTATGGCTACACCTTC. Translating it yields CSVEPRGTAGYGYTF. The rearrangement joins TRBV29-1 to TRBJ1-2, with TRBD1 matching 7 bases. CDR1 and CDR2 (germline): SQVTM, ANQGSEA. There are 15 residues in the CDR3. The V and J ends lost 2 bases and 5 bases, in that order; junction bases with no gene match: 11.

The V gene is TRBV29-1, the J gene TRBJ2-1; D unclear. CDR1 and CDR2 (germline): SQVTM, ANQGSEA. Deletions cut 2 bases from V and 7 bases from J, with 6 bases between. The CDR3 has 11 residues. DNA of the CDR3: TGCAGCGTTGAACGCGCAAATGAGCAGTTCTTC. As protein: CSVERANEQFF.

In this sample, this clonotype turned up many times. The CDR3 nucleotides are TGCGCCAGCAGCTTGCACAGGGGAGAAGCCAAAAACATTCAGTACTTC. Its translation: CASSLHRGEAKNIQYF. The rearrangement uses TRBV5-1 and TRBJ2-4, with 7 bases identical to TRBD1. J was trimmed by 0 bases and V by 1 base; bases with no gene match: 4. This CDR3 is built from 16 residues. Per germline, CDR1 SGHRS and CDR2 YFSETQ.

The chain joins TRBV9 to TRBJ2-5; no clear D. In germline, CDR1 is SGDLS, CDR2 YYNGEE. With 3 bases removed from V and 3 bases from J, the gap between germline ends came to 18 bases. CDR3 length: 16 residues. CDR3 nucleotides: TGTGCCAGCAGCGACCATCTTGGCCTAGTCAAAGAGACCCAGTACTTC. Translating it yields CASSDHLGLVKETQYF. The full variable domain, its missing parts supplied by reference TRBV9 and TRBJ2-5, is DSGVTQTPKHLITATGQRVTLRCSPRSGDLSVYWYQQSLDQGLQFLIQYYNGEERAKGNILERFSAQQFPDLHSELNLSSLELGDSALYFCASSDHLGLVKETQYFGPGTRLLVL.

This clonotype has a count of ten or more. The rearrangement uses TRBV10-2 and TRBJ2-6; TRBD2 might be the D (7 bases). The CDR3 consists of 14 residues. V shed 9 bases and J shed 4 bases, with 13 bases lying between them. The germline V gene encodes CDR1 WSHSY and CDR2 SAAADI. CDR3 residues: CASRGAQGANVLTF. The CDR3 coding sequence is TGCGCCAGTCGGGGGGCGCAGGGGGCCAACGTCCTGACTTTC.

As for this clonotype: The germline gene is not matched at one end of the junction; a read error may be the cause. This rearrangement joins TRBV5-1 to TRBJ1-4; D call uncertain. Germline CDR1 and CDR2: SGHRS and YFSETQ. This CDR3 spans 10 amino acids. CDR3 nucleotide sequence: TGCGCCAGCAGTCGGGATAAAGACATTTTT. This encodes CASSRDKDIF.

This clonotype was picked up many times. This rearrangement joins TRBV28 to TRBJ1-3, with unresolved D. The germline V gene has CDR1 MDHEN and CDR2 SYDVKM. The V and J ends lost 6 bases and 3 bases respectively, with 15 bases between them. The length of the CDR3 is 15 residues. The CDR3 DNA follows: TGTGCCAGCAGCACCCCTTTTGGAGGTGGAAACACCATATATTTT. Translation: CASSTPFGGGNTIYF.

This clonotype was recorded many times. J is TRBJ1-5 and V is TRBV7-3, with unresolved D. Trimming cost V 5 bases and J 9 bases, with 5 bases left between them. This CDR3 is built from 10 residues. Looked up from germline, CDR1 is SGHTA and CDR2 is FQGTGA. In DNA, the CDR3 is TGTGCCAGCAGCCCAAGGCCCCAGCATTTT. Its protein is CASSPRPQHF.

This clonotype has ten or more counts. This rearrangement joins TRBV5-1 to TRBJ1-1; D remains ambiguous. This CDR3 contains 14 residues. Per germline, CDR1 SGHRS and CDR2 YFSETQ. V was cut by 0 bases and J by 1 base, with 7 bases left in between. Written as DNA, the CDR3 is TGCGCCAGCAGCTTGGAACAGTGGAACACTGAAGCTTTCTTT. Residues: CASSLEQWNTEAFF. Full variable domain (rest looked up from reference TRBV5-1 and TRBJ1-1): KAGVTQTPRYLIKTRGQQVTLSCSPISGHRSVSWYQQTPGQGLQFLFEYFSETQRNKGNFPGRFSGRQFSNSRSEMNVSTLELGDSALYLCASSLEQWNTEAFFGQGTRLTVV.

The chain uses TRBV5-5 and TRBJ1-2, with 8 bases lining up with TRBD1. CDR1 is SGHKS and CDR2 is YYEKEE in the germline V gene (reference sequence). V was clipped by 1 base and J by 8 bases; unmatched bases: 10. The length of the CDR3 is 15 residues. The CDR3 DNA follows: TGTGCCAGCAGCTTGCCGGGGCAGGGGGCGCGAGGCTACACCTTC. Translated: CASSLPGQGARGYTF. Variable domain in full (rest from reference TRBV5-5 and TRBJ1-2): DAGVTQSPTHLIKTRGQQVTLRCSPISGHKSVSWYQQVLGQGPQFIFQYYEKEERGRGNFPDRFSARQFPNYSSELNVNALLLGDSALYLCASSLPGQGARGYTFGSGTRLTVV.

This clonotype has a handful of counts. The chain is built from TRBV5-1 and TRBJ2-5; 11 nucleotides match TRBD2. V was clipped by 4 bases and J by 5 bases; unmatched bases: 7. Per the germline V gene, CDR1 is SGHRS and CDR2 is YFSETQ. The CDR3 totals 15 residues. CDR3 residues: CASSAGLAGLETQYF. DNA for the CDR3: TGCGCCAGCAGCGCAGGACTAGCGGGTCTCGAGACCCAGTACTTC.

The chain is built from TRBV7-9 and TRBJ2-3, with D perhaps assigned TRBD1 or TRBD2 (5 bases each). Between the trimmed V and J ends, which lost 0 bases and 2 bases, there was a span of 12 bases. Per germline, CDR1 SEHNR and CDR2 FQNEAQ (reference sequence). The CDR3 spans 16 residues. CDR3 DNA: TGTGCCAGCAGCTTAGCAGTCCGGGGCACCACAGATACGCAGTATTTT. It specifies CASSLAVRGTTDTQYF.

Many counts were recorded for this clonotype. The chain joins TRBV7-7 to TRBJ2-1; 11 bases agree with TRBD2. The CDR3 covers 15 residues. Germline V gene lookup returns CDR1 SSHAT and CDR2 FNYEAQ (reference sequence). V lost 5 bases to trimming and J lost 4 bases; unmatched junction nucleotides: 4. In DNA form, the CDR3 reads TGTGCCAGCAGCCAGACTAGCGGGGTGTACAATGAGCAGTTCTTC. Amino acids: CASSQTSGVYNEQFF. Based on the CDR3 plus reference TRBV7-7 and TRBJ2-1, the full variable domain is GAGVSQSPRYKVTKRGQDVTLRCDPISSHATLYWYQQALGQGPEFLTYFNYEAQPDKSGLPSDRFSAERPEGSISTLTIQRTEQRDSAMYRCASSQTSGVYNEQFFGPGTRLTVL.

This clonotype was counted only a few times. CDR3 in amino acids: CASLPGDTLLKTQYF. The DNA for the CDR3 is TGTGCCAGCTTGCCGGGAGATACTCTTCTGAAGACCCAGTACTTC. J is TRBJ2-5 and V is TRBV18, with D tentatively TRBD2 (6 bases). The CDR3 covers 15 residues. The V and J ends lost 7 bases and 6 bases respectively, with 21 bases between them. In germline, CDR1 is KGHSH, CDR2 LQKENI.

This clonotype was found many times. The J gene is TRBJ1-1, the V gene TRBV7-2; D is undetermined. Trimming took 5 bases from V and 8 from J, leaving 12 bases between them. Germline CDR1 and CDR2: SGHTA and FQGNSA. The CDR3 is 12 residues long. CDR3: CASSRPRGEAFF. DNA of the CDR3: TGTGCCAGCAGCCGCCCCCGTGGGGAAGCTTTCTTT.

This clonotype was observed many times. V is TRBV11-2 and J is TRBJ2-5; D unclear. CDR3 length: 14 residues. V lost 1 base, J lost 2 bases, and 8 bases lay in between. Germline-derived CDR1 and CDR2 are SGHAT and FQNNGV. The CDR3 here is CASSLASQQETQYF. The DNA of the CDR3 is TGTGCCAGCAGCTTAGCCAGCCAACAAGAGACCCAGTACTTC.

This clonotype was seen a few times. This chain uses TRBV4-3 with TRBJ1-1; TRBD1 is a possible D gene (5 bases). The germline V gene encodes CDR1 LGHNA and CDR2 YSLEER. The CDR3 contains 15 residues. The V and J ends lost 3 bases and 4 bases respectively, with 15 bases between them. The CDR3 protein is CASSHESSGTTEAFF. In DNA, the CDR3 is TGCGCCAGCAGCCATGAATCTTCAGGGACCACTGAAGCTTTCTTT.

The V and J genes are TRBV19 and TRBJ1-5, with TRBD1 as a possible D gene (6 bases). V was cut by 5 bases and J by 2 bases, with 13 bases left in between. The CDR3 totals 15 residues. Germline V CDR1 and CDR2: LNHDA, SQIVND (reference sequence). As DNA, the CDR3 is TGTGCCAGTAGTCGCGGGGGCTCGGGCAATCAGCCCCAGCATTTT. It is translated as CASSRGGSGNQPQHF. Looking up the rest from reference TRBV19 and TRBJ1-5 gives the full variable domain: DGGITQSPKYLFRKEGQNVTLSCEQNLNHDAMYWYRQDPGQGLRLIYYSQIVNDFQKGDIAEGYSVSREKKESFPLTVTSAQKNPTAFYLCASSRGGSGNQPQHFGDGTRLSIL.

The chain has TRBV27 and TRBJ1-5, with a possible D match to TRBD1 (6 bases). CDR1 and CDR2 (germline): MNHEY, SMNVEV (reference sequence). This CDR3 comprises 16 residues. V shed 6 bases and J shed 5 bases, with 20 bases lying between them. The CDR3 coding sequence is TGTGCCAGCAGCCAGCAGCGGGGGCGCGGGGATCAGCCCCAGCATTTT. It yields the protein CASSQQRGRGDQPQHF.

The rearrangement links TRBV9 to TRBJ1-1; D ambiguous. The V gene lost 0 bases and the J gene lost 1 base, with 7 bases spanning the gap. This CDR3 region has 14 residues. Germline V gene lookup returns CDR1 SGDLS and CDR2 YYNGEE. The CDR3 bases are TGTGCCAGCAGCGTAGTTACCGGGAACACTGAAGCTTTCTTT. Protein product: CASSVVTGNTEAFF.

The chain uses TRBV11-2 and TRBJ1-2, with a weak D call TRBD1 (5 bases). The CDR3 consists of 14 residues. CDR1 SGHAT and CDR2 FQNNGV come from the germline V gene. V was shortened by 1 base and J by 3 bases, with 9 bases between the two germline ends. CDR3: CASSLAGTHYGYTF. DNA for the CDR3: TGTGCCAGCAGCTTAGCCGGGACCCACTATGGCTACACCTTC.

The chain has TRBV29-1 and TRBJ2-5, with D possibly being TRBD1 (6 bases). The CDR3 spans 12 residues. V was pared by 6 bases and J by 5 bases, with 13 bases between. CDR1 is SQVTM, CDR2 ANQGSEA, per germline. Here the CDR3 reads CSVRPGAETQYF. For the CDR3, the DNA is TGCAGCGTGAGACCAGGGGCCGAGACCCAGTACTTC.

At least ten counts were recorded for this clonotype. The chain couples TRBV14 to TRBJ2-6; possibly TRBD1 for D (5 bases). Germline V CDR1 and CDR2: SGHDN, FVKESK. This CDR3 comprises 16 residues. V lost 0 bases, J lost 0 bases, and 6 bases lay in between. CDR3 nucleotides: TGTGCCAGCAGCCAAGACAGGGCCTCTGGGGCCAACGTCCTGACTTTC. Protein product: CASSQDRASGANVLTF.

Many counts were recorded for this clonotype. J is TRBJ1-2 and V is TRBV7-2; D remains ambiguous. Germline CDR1 is SGHTA and CDR2 is FQGNSA. Trimming cost V 2 bases and J 8 bases, with 15 bases left between them. This CDR3 has 14 amino acids. The CDR3 coding sequence is TGTGCCAGCAGCTTACGATGGAGGGCCGAAGGCTACACCTTC. This translates into CASSLRWRAEGYTF. Supplemented by reference TRBV7-2 and TRBJ1-2, the full variable domain reads GAGVSQSPSNKVTEKGKDVELRCDPISGHTALYWYRQSLGQGLEFLIYFQGNSAPDKSGLPSDRFSAERTGGSVSTLTIQRTQQEDSAVYLCASSLRWRAEGYTFGSGTRLTVV.

The table lists this clonotype with many counts. The J gene is TRBJ2-1, the V gene TRBV11-2, with 8 nucleotides matching TRBD2. The junction had 4 bases not matched to a gene; V was cut back by 5 bases and J by 4 bases. This CDR3 spans 14 amino acids. Looked up from germline, CDR1 is SGHAT and CDR2 is FQNNGV. CDR3 coding DNA: TGTGCCAGCAGCCCCAGCGGGGGATACAATGAGCAGTTCTTC. The encoded protein is CASSPSGGYNEQFF.

The CDR3 is CASSQDTRSRETQYF. Written as DNA, the CDR3 is TGCGCCAGCAGCCAAGATACCAGGAGTAGAGAGACCCAGTACTTC. The gene calls are TRBV4-3 and TRBJ2-5; unclear D gene. CDR1 is LGHNA, CDR2 YSLEER, per germline. Trimming removed 0 bases from V and 4 bases from J, with 12 bases in between. There are 15 residues in the CDR3.

This clonotype was seen only a few times. The chain employs TRBV18 and TRBJ1-6; possibly TRBD1 for D (5 bases). The CDR3 sequence is 14 residues long. Germline V gene data show CDR1 as KGHSH and CDR2 as LQKENI. Trimming stripped 6 bases from V and 8 bases from J, with 14 bases between. The CDR3 DNA reads as TGTGCCAGCTCGCCCCAGGCCAGGGATTCACCCCTCCACTTT. This encodes CASSPQARDSPLHF.

With respect to this clonotype: A much larger clone differs from this one at a single base, so this may be a read error. The J gene is TRBJ2-3, the V gene TRBV20-1; TRBD2 agrees at 7 bases. CDR1 and CDR2 from the germline V gene are DFQATT and SNEGSKA (reference sequence). The CDR3 contains 14 residues. DNA of the CDR3: TGCGGTGCTAGACCGGGACTAAACACAGATACGCAGTATTTT. Residues: CGARPGLNTDTQYF.